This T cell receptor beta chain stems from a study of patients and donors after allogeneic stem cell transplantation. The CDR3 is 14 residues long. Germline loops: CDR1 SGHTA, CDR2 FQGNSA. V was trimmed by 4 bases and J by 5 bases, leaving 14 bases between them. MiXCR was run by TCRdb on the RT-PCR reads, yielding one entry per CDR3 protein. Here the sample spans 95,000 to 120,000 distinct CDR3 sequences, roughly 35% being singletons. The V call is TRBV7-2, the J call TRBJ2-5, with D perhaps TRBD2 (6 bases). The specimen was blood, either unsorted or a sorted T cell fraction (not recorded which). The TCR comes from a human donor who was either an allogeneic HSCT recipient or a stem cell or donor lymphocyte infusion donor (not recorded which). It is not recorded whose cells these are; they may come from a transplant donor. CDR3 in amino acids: CASSYPGVKETQYF. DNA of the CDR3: TGTGCCAGCAGCTATCCGGGAGTAAAGGAGACCCAGTACTTC.